This passage covers 4 T cell receptor beta chains from one sample sequenced in a study of T cells in localized non-small cell lung cancer. TCRdb's copy holds only in-frame clones and misses some; the assay was immunoSEQ multiplex PCR. The sample records around 130,000 clones, 70% to 90% being singletons. Here the sequenced sample was peripheral blood, taken before any cancer treatment. All receptors derive from an older female donor with stage I lung adenocarcinoma.

The chain recombines TRBV5-6 with TRBJ1-5; D gene ambiguous. Germline V CDR1 and CDR2: SGHDT, YYEEEE. V was clipped by 2 bases and J by 2 bases, with 14 bases between them. This CDR3 spans 16 amino acids. CDR3 in amino acids: CASSFRAVGGNQPQHF. CDR3 nucleotide sequence: TGTGCCAGCAGCTTTCGGGCCGTTGGGGGCAATCAGCCCCAGCATTTT.

The V gene is TRBV6-1, the J gene TRBJ2-1; D is ambiguous. Germline lookup yields CDR1 MNHNS and CDR2 SASEGT. This CDR3 has 12 residues. Trimming removed 2 bases at V and 14 bases at J, with 13 bases between. CDR3 region: CASSEMASREFF. CDR3 nucleotide sequence: TGTGCCAGCAGTGAAATGGCCTCCCGCGAGTTCTTC.

This chain connects TRBV19 to TRBJ2-6; D remains ambiguous. CDR1 is LNHDA, CDR2 SQIVND, per germline (reference sequence). The CDR3 has 14 residues. Deletions cut 7 bases from V and 0 bases from J, with 7 bases between. The CDR3 sequence: CASKKSSGANVLTF. The CDR3 DNA follows: TGTGCCAGTAAAAAGAGCTCTGGGGCCAACGTCCTGACTTTC.

Here the CDR3 reads CASSATGQSRIQETQYF. In DNA, the CDR3 is TGCGCCAGCAGTGCGACGGGACAGTCTAGGATCCAGGAGACCCAGTACTTC. The chain uses TRBV10-1 and TRBJ2-5, with 7 bases that match TRBD1. This CDR3 has 17 amino acids. Germline V CDR1 and CDR2: WNHNN, SYGVQD (reference sequence). Trimming cost V 4 bases and J 5 bases; bases outside gene matches: 16.